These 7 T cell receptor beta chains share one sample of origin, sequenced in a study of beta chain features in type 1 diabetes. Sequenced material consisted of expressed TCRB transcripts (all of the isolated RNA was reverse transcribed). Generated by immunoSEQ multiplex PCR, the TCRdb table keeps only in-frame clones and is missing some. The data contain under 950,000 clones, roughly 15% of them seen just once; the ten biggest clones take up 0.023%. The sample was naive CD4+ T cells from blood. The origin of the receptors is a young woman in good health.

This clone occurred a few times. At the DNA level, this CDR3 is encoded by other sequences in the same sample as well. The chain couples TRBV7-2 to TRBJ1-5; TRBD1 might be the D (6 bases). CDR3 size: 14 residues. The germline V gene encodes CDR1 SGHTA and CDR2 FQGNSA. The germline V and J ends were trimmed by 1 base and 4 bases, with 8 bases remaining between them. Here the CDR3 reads CASSLVQGNQPQHF. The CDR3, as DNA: TGTGCCAGCAGCTTAGTTCAGGGGAATCAGCCCCAGCATTTT.

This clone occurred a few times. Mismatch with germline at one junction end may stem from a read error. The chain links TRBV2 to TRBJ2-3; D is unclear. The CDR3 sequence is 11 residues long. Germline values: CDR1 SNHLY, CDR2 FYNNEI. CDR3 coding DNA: TGTGCCAGCAGTTACACATATACGCAGTATTTT. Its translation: CASSYTYTQYF.

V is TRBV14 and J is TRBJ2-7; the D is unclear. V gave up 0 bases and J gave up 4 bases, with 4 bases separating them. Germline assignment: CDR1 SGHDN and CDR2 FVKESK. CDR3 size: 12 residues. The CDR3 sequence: CASSQDPYEQYF. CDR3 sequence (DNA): TGTGCCAGCAGCCAAGATCCGTACGAGCAGTACTTC.

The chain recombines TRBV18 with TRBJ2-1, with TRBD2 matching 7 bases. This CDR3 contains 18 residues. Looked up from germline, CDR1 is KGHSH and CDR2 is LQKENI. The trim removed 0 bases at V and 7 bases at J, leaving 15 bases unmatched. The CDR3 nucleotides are TGTGCCAGCTCACCACCGAATTTTGGGAGGGCTGTAGGGAATGAGCAGTTCTTC. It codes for CASSPPNFGRAVGNEQFF.

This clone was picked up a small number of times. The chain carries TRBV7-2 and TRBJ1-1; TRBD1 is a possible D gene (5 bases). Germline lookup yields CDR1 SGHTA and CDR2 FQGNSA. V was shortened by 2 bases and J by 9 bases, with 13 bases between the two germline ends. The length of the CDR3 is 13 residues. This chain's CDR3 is CASSLWGQAQAFF. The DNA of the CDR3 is TGTGCCAGCAGCTTATGGGGCCAAGCCCAAGCTTTCTTT.

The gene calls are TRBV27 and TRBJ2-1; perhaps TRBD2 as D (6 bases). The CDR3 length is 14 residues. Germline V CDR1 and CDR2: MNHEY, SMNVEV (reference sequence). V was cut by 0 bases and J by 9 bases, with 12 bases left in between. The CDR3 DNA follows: TGTGCCAGCAGTTTATCGTATCAGGAGGGTGAGCAGTTCTTC. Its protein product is CASSLSYQEGEQFF.

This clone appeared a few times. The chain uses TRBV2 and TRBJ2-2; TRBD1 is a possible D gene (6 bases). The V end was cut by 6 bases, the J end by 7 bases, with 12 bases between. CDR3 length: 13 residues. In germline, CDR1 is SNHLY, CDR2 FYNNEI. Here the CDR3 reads CASRQGEVGELFF. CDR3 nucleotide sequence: TGTGCCAGCAGACAGGGAGAGGTCGGGGAGCTGTTTTTT.